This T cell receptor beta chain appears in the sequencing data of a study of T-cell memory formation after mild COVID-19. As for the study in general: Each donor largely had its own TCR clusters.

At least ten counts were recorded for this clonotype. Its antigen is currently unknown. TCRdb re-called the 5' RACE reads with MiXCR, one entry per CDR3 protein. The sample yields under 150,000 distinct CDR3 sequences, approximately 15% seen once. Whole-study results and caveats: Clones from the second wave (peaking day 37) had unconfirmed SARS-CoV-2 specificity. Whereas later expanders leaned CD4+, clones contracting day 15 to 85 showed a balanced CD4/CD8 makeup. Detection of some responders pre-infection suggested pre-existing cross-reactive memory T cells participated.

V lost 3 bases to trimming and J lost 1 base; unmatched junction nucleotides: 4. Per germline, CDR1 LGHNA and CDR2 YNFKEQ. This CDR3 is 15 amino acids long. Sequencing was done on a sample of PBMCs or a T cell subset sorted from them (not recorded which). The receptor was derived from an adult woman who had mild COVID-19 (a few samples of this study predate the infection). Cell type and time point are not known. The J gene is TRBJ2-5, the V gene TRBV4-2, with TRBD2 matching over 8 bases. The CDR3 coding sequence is TGTGCCAGCAGCCAGCTCCTAGCGGGCCAAGAGACCCAGTACTTC. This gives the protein CASSQLLAGQETQYF.